This is a list of T cell receptor beta chains from one sample in a study of blood T cell repertoires in COVID-19. Generated by immunoSEQ multiplex PCR, the TCRdb table keeps only in-frame clones and is missing some. The table lists approximately 350,000 clones, roughly nine tenths of them singletons. Sequencing was performed on PBMCs or T cells enriched from blood (not recorded which). The receptor source for this set is a man between 18 and 35 years old who had recovered from COVID-19. Each CDR3 is given with its conserved first and last residue. A D gene is named only where the DNA matches it firmly. Clone size is shown for a subset of rows, as once, few, many or a class of expanded clone.

V gene	clone size	J gene	CDR3 length	D gene	CDR3 DNA	CDR3 protein
TRBV7-3	NA	TRBJ1-1	12	NA	TGTGCCAGCAGCCAAGAGGGAACTGAAGCTTTCTTT	CASSQEGTEAFF
TRBV7-9	NA	TRBJ1-4	15	NA	TGTGCCAGCAGCCAGGATCTATTGACTAATGAAAAACTGTTTTTT	CASSQDLLTNEKLFF
TRBV7-9	NA	TRBJ1-4	15	NA	TGTGCCAGCAGCTGGGGGCCGACGGTTAATGAAAAACTGTTTTTT	CASSWGPTVNEKLFF
TRBV2	once	TRBJ2-3	19	TRBD2	TGTGCCAGCAGTGGGATGCTAGCGGGGGAGGTCCTCGAAGGGCATACGCAGTATTTT	CASSGMLAGEVLEGHTQYF
TRBV6-5	NA	TRBJ2-3	14	TRBD2	TGTGCCACCAGCCAGCGGGACCCCGCAGATACGCAGTATTTT	CATSQRDPADTQYF
TRBV2	once	TRBJ1-5	16	TRBD1	TGTGCCAGCAGTCGCGTCGGGACAGGTGCTTTCCAGCCCCAGCATTTT	CASSRVGTGAFQPQHF
TRBV27	NA	TRBJ2-1	21	TRBD2	TGTGCCAGCAGCCCAAAGCCCCCTAGCGGGAGGCCTAGGGGATCCTACAATGAGCAGTTCTTC	CASSPKPPSGRPRGSYNEQFF
TRBV10-3	few	TRBJ1-3	12	TRBD1	TGTGCCATCAGCGAGACAGGGCGCACCATATATTTT	CAISETGRTIYF
TRBV3-1/TRBV3-2	NA	TRBJ1-1	13	NA	TGTGCCAGCAGCCAAGTGGAGGACACTGAAGCTTTCTTT	CASSQVEDTEAFF
TRBV9	NA	TRBJ2-3	13	TRBD1	TGTGCCAGCAGCGCCCAGGGGAGGGACAGGGTGTATTTT	CASSAQGRDRVYF
TRBV9	once	TRBJ2-5	16	TRBD1	TGTGCCAGCAGCGTAGATGGGGGGACAGGGGGAGAGACCCAGTACTTC	CASSVDGGTGGETQYF
TRBV7-8	NA	TRBJ1-3	16	NA	TGTGCCAGCAGCCCCATGGGAGGGGGGAGCGGAAACACCATATATTTT	CASSPMGGGSGNTIYF
TRBV7-6	once	TRBJ2-7	13	TRBD2	TGTGCCAGCAGGGGGACTAGCGGGAGGAGGTTGTACTTC	CASRGTSGRRLYF
TRBV6-5	NA	TRBJ2-7	14	TRBD2	TGTGCCAGCAGTAGGACTAGCGGGAGCTACGAGCAGTACTTC	CASSRTSGSYEQYF
TRBV5-4	NA	TRBJ2-7	12	NA	TGTGCCAGCAGCTTGTTAGAGTACGAGCAGTACTTC	CASSLLEYEQYF
TRBV11-1	NA	TRBJ1-1	14	NA	TGTGCCAGCAGCTTAGCGGGAGGGGTGGCTGAAGCTTTCTTT	CASSLAGGVAEAFF
TRBV6-5	few	TRBJ1-1	14	TRBD1	TGTGCCAGCAGTTACACAGGGGTAAACACTGAAGCTTTCTTT	CASSYTGVNTEAFF
TRBV2	NA	TRBJ1-4	14	TRBD1	TGTGCCACCCGGGAGCAGGGGGCCAGGGAAAAACTGTTTTTT	CATREQGAREKLFF
TRBV7-8	NA	TRBJ2-7	16	TRBD2	TGTGCCAGCAGCTCGGGTGGGCTAGCGGGAGATAACGAGCAGTACTTC	CASSSGGLAGDNEQYF
TRBV10-3	NA	TRBJ2-7	12	NA	TGTGCCACGGGAACGGACGGCTACGAGCAGTACTTC	CATGTDGYEQYF
TRBV3-1/TRBV3-2	NA	TRBJ1-2	12	NA	TGTGCCAGCAGCCAAGGGCCTAGTGGCTACACCTTC	CASSQGPSGYTF
TRBV29-1	NA	TRBJ2-5	14	TRBD1	TGCAGCGTTGCGACGAACAGGGGGCAAGAGACCCAGTACTTC	CSVATNRGQETQYF
TRBV5-4	once	TRBJ1-1	13	NA	TGTGCCAGCAGCTTGGCGGGGGGCCGTGAAGCTTTCTTT	CASSLAGGREAFF
TRBV5-1	NA	TRBJ2-7	16	TRBD1	TGCGCCAGTTATCCGGACCCCGGGACAGGGGGGTACGAGCAGTACTTC	CASYPDPGTGGYEQYF
TRBV2	NA	TRBJ2-7	15	TRBD2	TGTGCCAGCAGTGTACTAGCGGGGGGTAAGAGCGAGCAGTACTTC	CASSVLAGGKSEQYF
TRBV9	NA	TRBJ1-1	13	NA	TGTGCCAGCAATCGCGAACAGGACACTGAAGCTTTCTTT	CASNREQDTEAFF
TRBV6-5	NA	TRBJ1-2	13	TRBD1	TGTGCCAGCAGGGGACAGGGGGGATATGGCTACACCTTC	CASRGQGGYGYTF
TRBV7-2	NA	TRBJ2-2	16	TRBD2	TGTGCCAGCAGCTCTAGGACTAGCGGGAGCACCGGGGAGCTGTTTTTT	CASSSRTSGSTGELFF
TRBV6-5	few	TRBJ2-7	13	NA	TGTGCCAGCAGTAGACCCGGGTCCGGGGAGCAGTACTTC	CASSRPGSGEQYF
TRBV7-2	NA	TRBJ2-1	19	TRBD2	TGTGCCAGCAGCTTTGTGAGAGGCCTAGCGGGAGAGGCGAGGAATGAGCAGTTCTTC	CASSFVRGLAGEARNEQFF